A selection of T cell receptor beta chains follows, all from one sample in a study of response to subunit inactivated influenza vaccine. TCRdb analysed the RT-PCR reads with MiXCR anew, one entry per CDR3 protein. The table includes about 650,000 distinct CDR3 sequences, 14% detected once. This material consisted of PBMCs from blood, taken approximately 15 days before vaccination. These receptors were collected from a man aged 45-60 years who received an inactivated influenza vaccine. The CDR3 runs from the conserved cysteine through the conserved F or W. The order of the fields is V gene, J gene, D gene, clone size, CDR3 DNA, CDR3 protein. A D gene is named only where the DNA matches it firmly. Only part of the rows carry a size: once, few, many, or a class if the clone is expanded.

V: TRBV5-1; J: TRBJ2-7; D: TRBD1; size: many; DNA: TGCGCCAGCAGCCCTAGGGACAGAAACGGCGAGCAGTACTTC; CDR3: CASSPRDRNGEQYF
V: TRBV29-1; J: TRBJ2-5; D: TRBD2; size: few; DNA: TGCAGCGTTGAACCGAGCGGGAGGCTCGAGACCCAGTACTTC; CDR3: CSVEPSGRLETQYF
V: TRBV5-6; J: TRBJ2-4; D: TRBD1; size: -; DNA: TGTGCCAGCAGCCAGGACAGGGTCCCCCGAAACATTCAGTACTTC; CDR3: CASSQDRVPRNIQYF
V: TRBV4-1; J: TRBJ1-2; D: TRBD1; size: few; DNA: TGCGCCAGCAGCTCCGCTCCTATAGGACAGGGCCGTAACTATGGCTACACCTTC; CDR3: CASSSAPIGQGRNYGYTF
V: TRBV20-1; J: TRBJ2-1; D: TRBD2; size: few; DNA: TGCAGTGCTAGAGATTGGAACGGGGGGGGCTACAATGAGCAGTTCTTC; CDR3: CSARDWNGGGYNEQFF
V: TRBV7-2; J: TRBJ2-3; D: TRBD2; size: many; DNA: TGTGCCAGCATGCTAGCGGCGGCAAATACGCAGTATTTT; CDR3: CASMLAAANTQYF
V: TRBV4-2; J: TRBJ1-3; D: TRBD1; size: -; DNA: TGTGCCAGCAGCCAAGACTTCCCGGGACAGGGAAACACCATATATTTT; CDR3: CASSQDFPGQGNTIYF
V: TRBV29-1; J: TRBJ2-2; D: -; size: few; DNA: TGCAGCGTTGTCGAATCACCAAAGGGGAACACCGGGGAGCTGTTTTTT; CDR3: CSVVESPKGNTGELFF
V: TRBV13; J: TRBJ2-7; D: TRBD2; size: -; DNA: TGTGCCAGCAGCTTTTCGTCTAGCGGGGGGGTGCGAGAGCAGTACTTC; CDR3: CASSFSSSGGVREQYF
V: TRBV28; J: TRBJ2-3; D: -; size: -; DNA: TGTGCCAGCACAGGGGGGGCGGGCCGCACAGATACGCAGTATTTT; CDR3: CASTGGAGRTDTQYF
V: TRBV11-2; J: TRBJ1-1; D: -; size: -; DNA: TGTGCCAGCAGCCCCCTGGATCTGAATATGAACACTGAAGCTTTCTTT; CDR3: CASSPLDLNMNTEAFF
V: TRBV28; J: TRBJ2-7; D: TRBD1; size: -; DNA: TGTGCCAGCAGTTTATGGGGACAGGGCGTCTACGAGCAGTACTTC; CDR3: CASSLWGQGVYEQYF
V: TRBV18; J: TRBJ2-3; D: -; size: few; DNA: TGTGCCAGCTCGCGAACACCGGGTTTCACAGATACGCAGTATTTT; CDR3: CASSRTPGFTDTQYF
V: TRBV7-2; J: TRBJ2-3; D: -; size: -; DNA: TGTGCCAGCAACTTAGAATTGAAGGGACCCACAGATACGCAGTATTTT; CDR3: CASNLELKGPTDTQYF
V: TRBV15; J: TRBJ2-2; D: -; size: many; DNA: TGTGCCACCAGCTTTAGCCGGACCGGGGAGCTGTTTTTT; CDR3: CATSFSRTGELFF
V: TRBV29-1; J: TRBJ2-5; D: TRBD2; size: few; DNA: TGCAGCGTTGAAGGGAAGGGAGGGCAAGAGACCCAGTACTTC; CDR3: CSVEGKGGQETQYF
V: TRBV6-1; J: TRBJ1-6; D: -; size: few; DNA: TGTGCCAGCATCCTGGACCGGTCTGGATCACCCCTCCACTTT; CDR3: CASILDRSGSPLHF
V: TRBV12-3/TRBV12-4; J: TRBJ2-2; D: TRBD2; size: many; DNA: TGTGCCAGCAGTTTTAGGAGGCGGGAGGGGCCAACCGGGGAGCTGTTTTTT; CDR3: CASSFRRREGPTGELFF
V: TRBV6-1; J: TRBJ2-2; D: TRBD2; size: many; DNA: TGTGCCAGCAAGGGACTAGCGGGAGTGGGTGGCACCGGGGAGCTGTTTTTT; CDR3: CASKGLAGVGGTGELFF
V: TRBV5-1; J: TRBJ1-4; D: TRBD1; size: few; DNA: TGCGCCAGCAGCCTGGGACAGGGAGCAGGAAAACTGTTTTTT; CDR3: CASSLGQGAGKLFF
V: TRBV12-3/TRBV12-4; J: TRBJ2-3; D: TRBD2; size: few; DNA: TGTGCCAGCAGTCCGGGACGCCGCGGGGGTACGCAGTATTTT; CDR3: CASSPGRRGGTQYF
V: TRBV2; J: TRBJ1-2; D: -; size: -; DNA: TGTGCCAGCAGTCTACGACAGGTCTATGGCTACACCTTC; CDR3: CASSLRQVYGYTF
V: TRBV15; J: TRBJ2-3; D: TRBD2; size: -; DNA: TGTGCCACCAGCGGGGGAGCGGGAACCACAGATACGCAGTATTTT; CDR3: CATSGGAGTTDTQYF
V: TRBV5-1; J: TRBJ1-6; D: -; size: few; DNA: TGCGCCAGCAAATGGGAGAATTCACCCCTCCACTTT; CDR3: CASKWENSPLHF
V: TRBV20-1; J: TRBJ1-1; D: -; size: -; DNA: TGCAGTGCCTTTTACCCGAACACTGAAGCTTTCTTT; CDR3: CSAFYPNTEAFF
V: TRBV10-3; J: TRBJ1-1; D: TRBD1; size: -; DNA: TGTGCCATCAGTCCACGACAGGGGGATTACACTGAAGCTTTCTTT; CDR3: CAISPRQGDYTEAFF
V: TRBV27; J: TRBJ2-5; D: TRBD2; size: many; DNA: TGTGCCAGCAGCCCCGAGTCGGGGACTAGCGGGAGGCAAGGGACCCAGTACTTC; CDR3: CASSPESGTSGRQGTQYF
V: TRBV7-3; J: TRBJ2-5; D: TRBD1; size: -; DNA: TGTGCCAGCAGCTTAAGCGGGACAGGGACTTACGAGACCCAGTACTTC; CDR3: CASSLSGTGTYETQYF
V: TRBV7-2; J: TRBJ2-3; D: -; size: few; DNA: TGTGCCAGCAGTCTAGGGGGGAGGTATACTGATACGCAGTATTTT; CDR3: CASSLGGRYTDTQYF
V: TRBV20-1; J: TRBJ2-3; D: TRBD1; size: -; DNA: TGCAGTGCTAGAGGAGCCGGGACAGGCACTTATACGCAGTATTTT; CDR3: CSARGAGTGTYTQYF
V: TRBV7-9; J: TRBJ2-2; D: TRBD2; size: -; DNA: TGTGCCAGCAGCTTCAGCGGGGGGCCGACTTACACCGGGGAGCTGTTTTTT; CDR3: CASSFSGGPTYTGELFF
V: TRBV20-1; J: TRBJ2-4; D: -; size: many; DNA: TGCAGTGCAGTTCCGGTAAACATTCAGTACTTC; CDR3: CSAVPVNIQYF
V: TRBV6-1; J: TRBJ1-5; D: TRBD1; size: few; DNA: TGTGCCAGCAGTGTGACAGGGGGCGAAAATCAGCCCCAGCATTTT; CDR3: CASSVTGGENQPQHF
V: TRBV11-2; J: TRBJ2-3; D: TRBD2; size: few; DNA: TGTGCCAGCAGCTTGTCTAGCGGGCCCCCTCGAGGAGTAGATACGCAGTATTTT; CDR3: CASSLSSGPPRGVDTQYF
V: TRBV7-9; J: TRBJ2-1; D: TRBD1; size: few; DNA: TGTGCCAGCAGCTCCAGGGGACAGAACTACAATGAGCAGTTCTTC; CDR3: CASSSRGQNYNEQFF
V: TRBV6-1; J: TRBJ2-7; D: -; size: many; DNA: TGTGCCAGCAGTGAACACATCACCTACGAGCAGTACTTC; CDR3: CASSEHITYEQYF
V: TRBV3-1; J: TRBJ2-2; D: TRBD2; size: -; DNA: TGTGCCAGCAGCCGCACACCGGGACTAGCGGGGTCCGGGGAGCTGTTTTTT; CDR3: CASSRTPGLAGSGELFF
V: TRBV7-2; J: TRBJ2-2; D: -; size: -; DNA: TGTGCCAGCAGCTTATCCGGGGCCACCGGGGAGCTGTTTTTT; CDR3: CASSLSGATGELFF
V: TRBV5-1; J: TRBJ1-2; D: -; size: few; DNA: TGCGCCAGCAGCTCGGACACAGTTGGCTACACCTTC; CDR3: CASSSDTVGYTF
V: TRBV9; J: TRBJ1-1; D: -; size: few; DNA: TGTGCCAGCAGCGTATCCGGGACGAACACTGAAGCTTTCTTT; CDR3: CASSVSGTNTEAFF